Listed here are 28 T cell receptor beta chains from one sample, sequenced in a study of spatial heterogeneity in lung cancer. The time point denotes: sample taken at primary tumor resection. TCRdb ran MiXCR on the 5' RACE reads and lists one entry per CDR3 protein. The table includes 20,000 to 30,000 distinct CDR3 sequences, approximately 10% detected once. Findings and caveats of the study: How many expanded intratumoral alpha and beta TCRs were present tracked the tumor mutation count, which was a count of nonsynonymous mutations.

Their antigens remain unidentified. The material was lung tumor tissue, obtained at surgery. These receptors all stem from a male donor with early-stage non-small cell lung cancer.

This clonotype was counted at least ten times. This sequence joins TRBV3-1 and TRBJ1-2; D perhaps matches TRBD1 (6 bases). V dropped 7 bases and J dropped 4 bases, with 13 bases sitting between them. CDR1 is LGHDT and CDR2 is YNNKEL in the germline V gene (reference sequence). The CDR3 loop spans 13 amino acids. CDR3 in amino acids: CASTRGPTYGYTF. Written as DNA, the CDR3 is TGTGCCAGCACCCGGGGGCCCACCTATGGCTACACCTTC.

This clonotype appeared many times. V usage is TRBV20-1 and J usage is TRBJ2-7; TRBD1 matches 7 bases. Germline V CDR1 and CDR2: DFQATT, SNEGSKA (reference sequence). The CDR3 totals 15 residues. With V trimmed by 3 bases and J by 1 base, 9 bases remained unmatched. CDR3 amino acids: CSASKGQTDSYEQYF. The CDR3 bases are TGCAGTGCTAGCAAGGGACAGACCGATTCCTACGAGCAGTACTTC.

This clonotype was counted many times. The rearrangement links TRBV2 to TRBJ2-5; 11 nucleotides match TRBD2. This CDR3 has 16 amino acids. With 3 bases clipped from V and 0 bases from J, the junction kept 3 bases outside the gene matches. In germline, CDR1 is SNHLY, CDR2 FYNNEI. CDR3 amino acids: CASSEGTSGNQETQYF. In DNA, the CDR3 is TGTGCCAGCAGTGAGGGGACTAGCGGCAACCAAGAGACCCAGTACTTC.

This clonotype was detected ten times or more. The chain recombines TRBV2 with TRBJ2-5; the D is unclear. Trimming left V 5 bases short and J 4 bases short, with 8 bases between. The CDR3 extends over 12 amino acids. Germline CDR1 SNHLY, CDR2 FYNNEI. CDR3 amino acids: CASSPSIETQYF. The CDR3 DNA reads as TGTGCCAGCAGTCCTAGTATAGAGACCCAGTACTTC.

This clonotype was counted many times. The chain links TRBV29-1 to TRBJ1-2, with 7 bases lining up with TRBD1. Germline V lookup: CDR1 SQVTM, CDR2 ANQGSEA. The CDR3 is 13 amino acids. V shed 7 bases, J shed 2 bases, and the junction held 7 bases outside the gene matches. The CDR3 region has the DNA TGCAGCGGGAAAGTCAGGGGGAACTATGGCTACACCTTC. Its translation is CSGKVRGNYGYTF.

This clonotype was seen repeatedly, ten times or more. The chain uses TRBV4-3 and TRBJ2-1; 7 bases are shared with TRBD1. CDR3 length: 15 residues. Germline V gene sequence: CDR1 LGHNA, CDR2 YSLEER. The junction had 1 base not matched to a gene; V was cut back by 0 bases and J by 2 bases. The CDR3: CASSQDRGTYNEQFF. DNA for the CDR3: TGCGCCAGCAGCCAAGACAGGGGGACCTACAATGAGCAGTTCTTC.

The sample holds a few counts of this clonotype. The chain has TRBV7-9 and TRBJ2-7; D call uncertain. Trimming removed 5 bases from V and 3 bases from J, with 11 bases in between. This CDR3 contains 13 residues. Germline-derived CDR1 and CDR2 are SEHNR and FQNEAQ (reference sequence). CDR3 sequence (DNA): TGTGCCAGCAGCCCTCCCCCTAACTACGAGCAGTACTTC. Translation: CASSPPPNYEQYF.

At least ten counts were recorded for this clonotype. The genes are TRBV13 and TRBJ2-3; 7 bases map to TRBD2. The CDR3 contains 14 residues. Germline V CDR1 and CDR2: PRHDT, FYEKMQ (reference sequence). The V and J ends lost 5 bases and 5 bases, in that order; junction bases with no gene match: 7. Here the CDR3 DNA reads TGTGCCAGCAGCGGATCATGGGGGGGAGATACGCAGTATTTT. Translated, it gives CASSGSWGGDTQYF.

The sample holds many counts of this clonotype. The chain joins TRBV20-1 to TRBJ1-5; the D is unclear. From germline, CDR1 is DFQATT and CDR2 SNEGSKA (reference sequence). The CDR3 covers 14 residues. Deletions cut 2 bases from V and 1 base from J, with 9 bases between. The CDR3 loop reads CSARLGMSNQPQHF. The CDR3 DNA reads TGCAGTGCTAGATTGGGGATGAGCAATCAGCCCCAGCATTTT.

This clonotype was detected many times. Here the CDR3 reads CAWSWGGKWEDTQYF. Here the CDR3 DNA reads TGTGCCTGGAGTTGGGGGGGGAAGTGGGAAGATACGCAGTATTTT. The J gene is TRBJ2-3, the V gene TRBV30; 7 bases line up with TRBD2. Germline lookup yields CDR1 GTSNPN and CDR2 SVGIG (reference sequence). V was clipped by 2 bases and J by 5 bases; unmatched bases: 10. The CDR3 extends over 15 amino acids.

This clonotype was detected many times. The chain couples TRBV20-1 to TRBJ2-7, with TRBD1 identical over 7 bases. The CDR3 is 14 residues long. V lost 5 bases to trimming and J lost 0 bases; unmatched junction nucleotides: 7. Germline V gene data show CDR1 as DFQATT and CDR2 as SNEGSKA (reference sequence). The CDR3 spells CSALGGRSSYEQYF. In DNA, the CDR3 is TGCAGTGCTTTAGGGGGCAGGAGCTCCTACGAGCAGTACTTC.

This clonotype came up a few times. The chain couples TRBV18 to TRBJ1-4, with 10 bases aligning to TRBD1. V shed 8 bases and J 7 bases; nucleotides not matched to a gene: 4. The CDR3 has 13 residues. From germline, CDR1 is KGHSH and CDR2 LQKENI. The chain's CDR3 is CASLRDRGEKLFF. For the CDR3, the DNA is TGTGCCAGCCTCCGGGACAGGGGTGAAAAACTGTTTTTT.

In its sample, this clonotype was seen many times. V and J are TRBV24-1 and TRBJ2-7; tentative D call: TRBD1 (5 bases). Germline V gene lookup returns CDR1 KGHDR and CDR2 SFDVKD. V gave up 8 bases and J gave up 5 bases, with 12 bases separating them. This CDR3 region has 12 residues. DNA for the CDR3: TGTGCCACCAATCAGGGTTCCCACGAGCAGTACTTC. Its translation: CATNQGSHEQYF.

This clonotype was seen a handful of times. The J gene is TRBJ2-5, the V gene TRBV5-1; 7 bases align to TRBD1. Germline V gene data show CDR1 as SGHRS and CDR2 as YFSETQ. V shed 4 bases and J 5 bases; nucleotides not matched to a gene: 8. The CDR3 loop spans 14 amino acids. CDR3 in DNA: TGCGCCAGCAGCCTCCGAGGGGGCATGGAGACCCAGTACTTC. It encodes CASSLRGGMETQYF.

This clonotype was detected many times. The chain couples TRBV10-3 to TRBJ2-1; D gene unclear. V dropped 3 bases and J dropped 0 bases, with 15 bases sitting between them. CDR1 and CDR2 from the germline V gene are ENHRY and SYGVKD. The CDR3 loop spans 17 amino acids. This chain's CDR3 is CAISDYGRPSSYNEQFF. The CDR3 nucleotides are TGTGCCATCAGTGACTACGGGCGGCCCAGCTCCTACAATGAGCAGTTCTTC.

The gene calls are TRBV18 and TRBJ1-3, with no clear D. Trimming cost V 2 bases and J 6 bases, with 8 bases left between them. The CDR3 is made up of 13 amino acids. CDR1 and CDR2 (germline): KGHSH, LQKENI. CDR3 bases: TGTGCCAGCTCACCAGACGAATTAAACACCATATATTTT. Its translation: CASSPDELNTIYF.

This clonotype was seen many times. The chain links TRBV20-1 to TRBJ2-3; no clear D. This CDR3 is 14 amino acids long. V was clipped by 1 base and J by 0 bases, with 8 bases between them. Germline V gives CDR1 DFQATT, CDR2 SNEGSKA (reference sequence). The CDR3 DNA sequence: TGCAGTGCTAGAGTGGGGAAAAGCACAGATACGCAGTATTTT. This gives the protein CSARVGKSTDTQYF.

This clonotype appeared many times. The chain employs TRBV28 and TRBJ1-2, with D uncertain. With 6 bases removed from V and 4 bases from J, the gap between germline ends came to 6 bases. Germline assignment: CDR1 MDHEN and CDR2 SYDVKM. The CDR3 is 11 residues long. The CDR3 DNA sequence: TGTGCCAGCAGGGGTGTCTATGGCTACACCTTC. It yields the protein CASRGVYGYTF.

This clonotype was observed many times. V gene TRBV2 combines with J gene TRBJ2-5, with TRBD2 as a possible D gene (5 bases). CDR1 SNHLY and CDR2 FYNNEI come from the germline V gene. CDR3 length: 14 amino acids. The germline V and J ends were trimmed by 6 bases and 2 bases, with 13 bases remaining between them. CDR3 region: CASSGTGKQETQYF. The CDR3 DNA reads TGTGCCAGCAGCGGAACCGGGAAACAAGAGACCCAGTACTTC.

This clonotype was seen many times. This rearrangement joins TRBV7-2 to TRBJ2-1, with 10 bases fitting TRBD1. Germline V gene lookup returns CDR1 SGHTA and CDR2 FQGNSA. V lost 5 bases and J lost 9; bases outside the gene matches: 10. The CDR3 contains 15 residues. In nucleotides, the CDR3 is TGTGCCAGCAGCCCTTACGGACAGGGGGGCAGTGAGCAGTTCTTC. Its protein is CASSPYGQGGSEQFF.

This clonotype was counted many times. V usage is TRBV12-3 or TRBV12-4 and J usage is TRBJ2-7; D is ambiguous. Trimming removed 6 bases at V and 2 bases at J, with 8 bases between. CDR3 length: 12 amino acids. The DNA for the CDR3 is TGTGCCAGCAGAGGCAGTGCCTACGAGCAGTACTTC. Its translation: CASRGSAYEQYF.

Details on this clonotype: A read error may produce the germline difference seen at one junction end. This sequence joins TRBV7-6 and TRBJ2-1; D is possibly TRBD2 (6 bases). Germline-derived CDR1 and CDR2 are SGHVS and FNYEAQ. This CDR3 has 14 residues. This CDR3 reads CASSLPRDSGERFF. CDR3 in DNA: TGTGCCAGCAGCTTACCCCGGGACTCGGGTGAGCGGTTCTTC.

This clonotype was recorded at least ten times. The chain links TRBV7-9 to TRBJ1-5; D uncertain. This CDR3 region has 14 residues. V lost 5 bases to trimming and J lost 3 bases, with 11 bases between them. Germline-derived CDR1 and CDR2 are SEHNR and FQNEAQ (reference sequence). The CDR3 spells CASSRSGSNQPQHF. The DNA for the CDR3 is TGTGCCAGCAGCCGGTCCGGGTCCAATCAGCCCCAGCATTTT.

There are a few counts of this clonotype. The rearrangement links TRBV5-1 to TRBJ1-3; D unresolved. Germline assignment: CDR1 SGHRS and CDR2 YFSETQ. There are 13 residues in the CDR3. V lost 5 bases and J lost 0, with 6 bases in between. CDR3: CASRGYSGNTIYF. The CDR3 region has the DNA TGCGCCAGCAGAGGATACTCTGGAAACACCATATATTTT.

The rearrangement uses TRBV5-6 and TRBJ2-1; D might be TRBD1 or TRBD2, each matching 6 bases. CDR1 is SGHDT and CDR2 is YYEEEE in the germline V gene. The V end lost 4 bases, the J end lost 1 base, and 24 bases lay between the germline ends. This CDR3 is built from 19 residues. In DNA form, the CDR3 reads TGTGCCAGCAGCCCCTTGGGAGAGGGTTGGGGGGCGTCCTACAATGAGCAGTTCTTC. Translation gives CASSPLGEGWGASYNEQFF.

Within the sample, this clonotype is medium-sized (0.01 to 0.1%). This rearrangement joins TRBV6-1 to TRBJ1-5; tentative D call: TRBD1 (5 bases). Between the trimmed V and J ends, which lost 10 bases and 0 bases, there was a span of 13 bases. Germline CDR1 is MNHNS and CDR2 is SASEGT. The CDR3 totals 14 residues. CDR3 nucleotide sequence: TGTGCCATCAACCGGGGCAGTAGCAATCAGCCCCAGCATTTT. It translates to CAINRGSSNQPQHF.

This clonotype was found many times. The chain recombines TRBV20-1 with TRBJ2-1, with 8 bases lining up with TRBD2. CDR1 and CDR2 (germline): DFQATT, SNEGSKA (reference sequence). CDR3 length equals 15 residues. V was clipped by 6 bases and J by 6 bases; unmatched bases: 13. CDR3 in DNA: TGCAGTGCAACCCGATACTCCGGGACTAGCAATGAGCAGTTCTTC. Protein sequence: CSATRYSGTSNEQFF.

The chain joins TRBV11-2 to TRBJ2-4, with D maybe TRBD2 (6 bases). Trimming took 3 bases from V and 9 from J, leaving 21 bases between them. Per germline, CDR1 SGHAT and CDR2 FQNNGV. The CDR3 consists of 16 residues. Here the CDR3 DNA reads TGTGCCAGCAGCTTCACCGCGGGGAAGATAGAGGGCATTCAGTACTTC. This codes for CASSFTAGKIEGIQYF. Filled out from reference TRBV11-2 and TRBJ2-4, the complete variable domain reads EAGVAQSPRYKIIEKRQSVAFWCNPISGHATLYWYQQILGQGPKLLIQFQNNGVVDDSQLPKDRFSAERLKGVDSTLKIQPAKLEDSAVYLCASSFTAGKIEGIQYFGAGTRLSVL.